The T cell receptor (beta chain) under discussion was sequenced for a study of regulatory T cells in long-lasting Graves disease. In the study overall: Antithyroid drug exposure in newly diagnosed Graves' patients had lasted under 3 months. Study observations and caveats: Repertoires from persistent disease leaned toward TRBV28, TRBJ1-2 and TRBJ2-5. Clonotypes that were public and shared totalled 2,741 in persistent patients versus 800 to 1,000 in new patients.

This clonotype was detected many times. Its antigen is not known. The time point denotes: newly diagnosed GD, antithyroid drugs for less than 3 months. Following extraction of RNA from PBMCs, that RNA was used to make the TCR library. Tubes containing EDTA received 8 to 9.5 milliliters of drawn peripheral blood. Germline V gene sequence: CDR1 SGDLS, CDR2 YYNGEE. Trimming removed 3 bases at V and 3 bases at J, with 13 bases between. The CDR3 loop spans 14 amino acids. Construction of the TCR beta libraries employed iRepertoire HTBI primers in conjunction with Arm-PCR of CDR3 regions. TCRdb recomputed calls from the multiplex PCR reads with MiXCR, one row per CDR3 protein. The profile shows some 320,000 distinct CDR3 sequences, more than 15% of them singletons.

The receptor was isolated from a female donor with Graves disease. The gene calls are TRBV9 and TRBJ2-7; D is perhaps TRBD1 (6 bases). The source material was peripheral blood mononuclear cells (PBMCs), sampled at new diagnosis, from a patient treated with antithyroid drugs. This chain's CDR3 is CASSADSFLYEQYF. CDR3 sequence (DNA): TGTGCCAGCAGCGCGGACAGCTTTCTCTACGAGCAGTACTTC.